This entry features one T cell receptor beta chain sequence. The source of the sample is a study of T cell changes during pregnancy in multiple sclerosis. The CDR3 spans 15 residues. Germline-derived CDR1 and CDR2 are ENHRY and SYGVKD. Trimming left V 3 bases short and J 2 bases short, with 14 bases between. Produced via immunoSEQ multiplex PCR; TCRdb's table is partial and in-frame only. The profile shows tens of thousands of clones, roughly nine tenths of them singletons. The source is a female donor with multiple sclerosis, enrolled in a pregnancy study. Sequenced material: CD4+ T cells from peripheral blood mononuclear cells, taken in the first trimester of pregnancy. V is TRBV10-3 and J is TRBJ2-7; D possibly corresponds to TRBD2 (5 bases). CDR3 sequence reads: CAISESGSAAYEQYF. CDR3 nucleotides: TGTGCCATCAGTGAATCGGGGTCGGCAGCCTACGAGCAGTACTTC.